One and the same sample provided the 26 T cell receptor beta chains below, sequenced in a study of blood T cell repertoires in COVID-19. Profiling relied on immunoSEQ multiplex PCR, and the TCRdb table lists in-frame clones only, not all of them. Of over 130,000 clones listed, over 60% are singletons. Specimen: peripheral blood. The receptors were sampled from a woman older than 75 with active or convalescent COVID-19.

The rearrangement links TRBV28 to TRBJ2-4; a possible D gene is TRBD1 (6 bases). The V gene lost 2 bases and the J gene lost 0 bases, with 14 bases spanning the gap. The germline gives CDR1 MDHEN, CDR2 SYDVKM. CDR3 length: 17 residues. The CDR3 nucleotides are TGTGCCAGCAGTTTAGTTTCAGGGGTACTAGCCAAAAACATTCAGTACTTC. Translation gives CASSLVSGVLAKNIQYF.

In its sample, this clone was seen a few times. The chain is built from TRBV7-9 and TRBJ1-2; 7 nucleotides align to TRBD1. The V segment lost 3 bases and the J segment 0 bases; nucleotides outside the gene matches: 7. The CDR3 runs to 16 residues. The germline V gene encodes CDR1 SEHNR and CDR2 FQNEAQ (reference sequence). CDR3 sequence: CASSLGRGIPNYGYTF. The CDR3 coding sequence is TGTGCCAGCAGCTTGGGCAGGGGGATCCCTAACTATGGCTACACCTTC.

The chain couples TRBV29-1 to TRBJ2-1; the match to TRBD2 covers 10 bases. The CDR3 has 15 amino acids. Germline assignment: CDR1 SQVTM and CDR2 ANQGSEA. J was trimmed by 6 bases and V by 0 bases; bases with no gene match: 5. The chain's CDR3 is CSVEESGGAINEQFF. The CDR3 DNA reads TGCAGCGTTGAAGAAAGCGGGGGGGCCATCAATGAGCAGTTCTTC.

In its sample, this clone was seen a few times. CDR3 in amino acids: CASSQDEGDGTDTQYF. The CDR3, as DNA: TGTGCCAGCAGCCAAGATGAAGGGGATGGCACAGATACGCAGTATTTT. The chain joins TRBV4-2 to TRBJ2-3; D is perhaps TRBD1 (5 bases). Deletions cut 0 bases from V and 1 base from J, with 11 bases between. Germline values: CDR1 LGHNA, CDR2 YNFKEQ. This CDR3 comprises 16 residues.

This clone showed up just once. The V gene is TRBV5-1, the J gene TRBJ2-7, with TRBD1 matching over 9 bases. Germline lookup yields CDR1 SGHRS and CDR2 YFSETQ. The CDR3 is 17 residues long. The V and J ends lost 3 bases and 6 bases, in that order; junction bases with no gene match: 16. The DNA for the CDR3 is TGCGCCAGCAGCTGGGGCCATACAGGGGGCGCGTCATCCGAGCAGTACTTC. This codes for CASSWGHTGGASSEQYF.

The chain joins TRBV10-1 to TRBJ2-7; D not certain. There are 13 residues in the CDR3. V dropped 2 bases and J dropped 6 bases, with 11 bases sitting between them. Germline V gene sequence: CDR1 WNHNN, CDR2 SYGVQD (reference sequence). CDR3 protein: CASSERRDFEQYF. The DNA for the CDR3 is TGCGCCAGCAGTGAGCGTCGAGACTTCGAGCAGTACTTC.

This clone was detected once. The chain combines TRBV7-8 with TRBJ1-1; maybe TRBD1 (5 bases). Trimming took 5 bases from V and 1 from J, leaving 17 bases between them. CDR1 and CDR2 from the germline V gene are SGHVS and FQNEAQ. This CDR3 comprises 16 residues. The chain's CDR3 is CASSGGERRQNTEAFF. DNA of the CDR3: TGTGCCAGCAGCGGGGGGGAAAGACGGCAGAACACTGAAGCTTTCTTT.

This chain joins TRBV28 and TRBJ2-3; 10 positions match TRBD1. The CDR3 covers 15 residues. Germline V gives CDR1 MDHEN, CDR2 SYDVKM. V gave up 6 bases and J gave up 5 bases; unmatched junction bases: 8. The CDR3 region has the DNA TGTGCCAGCAGCCTTGCGACAGGGGGCCTAGATACGCAGTATTTT. Translating it yields CASSLATGGLDTQYF.

The genes are TRBV4-3 and TRBJ2-1, with 11 bases that match TRBD2. The junction had 5 bases not matched to a gene; V was cut back by 0 bases and J by 7 bases. The germline V gene encodes CDR1 LGHNA and CDR2 YSLEER. This CDR3 is 16 amino acids long. The CDR3 DNA reads as TGCGCCAGCAGCCAAGAGCCGGGACTAGCGGTTAATGAGCAGTTCTTC. It specifies CASSQEPGLAVNEQFF.

The chain is built from TRBV7-3 and TRBJ2-3, with D maybe TRBD1 (7 bases). This CDR3 contains 16 residues. Germline CDR1 and CDR2: SGHTA and FQGTGA. V lost 5 bases to trimming and J lost 5 bases, with 20 bases between them. The CDR3 is CASSLFAGGPVDTQYF. DNA of the CDR3: TGTGCCAGCAGCCTCTTCGCAGGGGGGCCGGTAGATACGCAGTATTTT.

The chain joins TRBV6-1 to TRBJ1-6, with D possibly being TRBD1 (6 bases). V was cut by 2 bases and J by 9 bases, with 17 bases left in between. Germline loops: CDR1 MNHNS, CDR2 SASEGT. The CDR3 has 16 amino acids. The CDR3: CASSELRAGAGSPLHF. CDR3 nucleotides: TGTGCCAGCAGTGAACTCAGGGCAGGGGCCGGTTCACCCCTCCACTTT.

The CDR3 is CASSRDRGGNQPQHF. CDR3 DNA sequence: TGTGCCAGCAGTCGGGACAGGGGAGGCAATCAGCCCCAGCATTTT. The chain couples TRBV6-2 or TRBV6-3 to TRBJ1-5; 10 bases fit TRBD1. The CDR3 consists of 15 residues. Looked up from germline, CDR1 is MNHEY and CDR2 is SVGEGT. J was trimmed by 2 bases and V by 5 bases; bases with no gene match: 3.

The sample holds a few counts of this clone. The rearrangement uses TRBV3-1 (or the pseudogene TRBV3-2) and TRBJ1-2; 8 positions agree with TRBD1. Trimming cost V 1 base and J 3 bases; bases outside gene matches: 19. Germline CDR1 is LGHDT and CDR2 is YNNKEL (reference sequence). The CDR3 totals 20 residues. For the CDR3, the DNA is TGTGCCAGCAGCCAAGCCGCAGGAGGTGAAACAGGGGGGATTTACTATGGCTACACCTTC. This gives the protein CASSQAAGGETGGIYYGYTF.

In this sample, this clone turned up a few times. V and J are TRBV5-6 and TRBJ1-1; D is uncertain. Deletions cut 2 bases from V and 1 base from J, with 12 bases between. This CDR3 has 15 residues. Germline-derived CDR1 and CDR2 are SGHDT and YYEEEE. In DNA, the CDR3 is TGTGCCAGCAGCTTAAATTTTGGCCGGAACACTGAAGCTTTCTTT. Its protein product is CASSLNFGRNTEAFF.

The chain has TRBV7-9 and TRBJ1-1, with a weak D call TRBD1 (5 bases). Germline V gives CDR1 SEHNR, CDR2 FQNEAQ (reference sequence). The CDR3 consists of 14 residues. Trimming cost V 1 base and J 6 bases, with 12 bases left between them. CDR3: CASSLVGADAEAFF. The CDR3 coding sequence is TGTGCCAGCAGCTTAGTAGGGGCGGACGCTGAAGCTTTCTTT.

The chain carries TRBV15 and TRBJ1-2; 11 bases fit TRBD1. The length of the CDR3 is 16 residues. Germline-derived CDR1 and CDR2 are LNHNV and YYDKDF (reference sequence). The J segment lost 5 bases and the V segment lost 0 bases, leaving 5 bases of the junction unmatched. CDR3 DNA sequence: TGTGCCACCAGCAGAGAGACCGGGACAGGGGGTTATGGCTACACCTTC. Protein sequence: CATSRETGTGGYGYTF.

V gene TRBV5-1 combines with J gene TRBJ1-1, with D uncertain. This CDR3 is built from 12 residues. From germline, CDR1 is SGHRS and CDR2 YFSETQ. V was pared by 0 bases and J by 7 bases, with 7 bases between. The CDR3 region is CASSLEGDEAFF. The CDR3 DNA reads as TGCGCCAGCAGCTTGGAAGGAGATGAAGCTTTCTTT.

The chain has TRBV27 and TRBJ1-2, with TRBD1 as a possible D gene (6 bases). Trimming cost V 4 bases and J 4 bases, with 16 bases left between them. Germline values: CDR1 MNHEY, CDR2 SMNVEV (reference sequence). The CDR3 has 15 amino acids. The CDR3 spells CASSSLLTGFYGYTF. The CDR3 nucleotides are TGTGCCAGCAGTTCCCTTTTGACAGGCTTCTATGGCTACACCTTC.

This rearrangement joins TRBV4-2 to TRBJ2-5, with 14 bases lining up with TRBD2. The germline V gene encodes CDR1 LGHNA and CDR2 YNFKEQ. J lost 5 bases, V lost 2 bases, and 4 bases had no gene match. This CDR3 region has 16 residues. In DNA, the CDR3 is TGTGCCAGCAGCCAAAGGACTAGCGGGGGGAGTGAGACCCAGTACTTC. Translated, it gives CASSQRTSGGSETQYF.

This chain joins TRBV6-5 and TRBJ1-6; possible D gene TRBD1, 6 bases. The CDR3 runs 14 residues. Germline V gene lookup returns CDR1 MNHEY and CDR2 SVGAGI. V lost 7 bases, J lost 7 bases, and 14 bases lay in between. The CDR3 DNA follows: TGTGCCAGCACCTACAGGGTGGGCAATTCACCCCTCCACTTT. It yields the protein CASTYRVGNSPLHF.

The rearrangement links TRBV29-1 to TRBJ2-7; 8 bases match TRBD1. Germline CDR1 and CDR2: SQVTM and ANQGSEA. CDR3 size: 13 residues. V lost 6 bases and J lost 0; bases outside the gene matches: 4. CDR3 in DNA: TGCAGCGTGGGACAGGCCCCCTCCTACGAGCAGTACTTC. Amino acid sequence: CSVGQAPSYEQYF.

The chain uses TRBV30 and TRBJ1-6; maybe TRBD1 (6 bases). The CDR3 runs 15 residues. CDR1 GTSNPN and CDR2 SVGIG come from the germline V gene (reference sequence). The CDR3 loop is CAGGGESSYNSPLHF. The CDR3 DNA sequence: TGTGCTGGTGGGGGCGAAAGCTCCTATAATTCACCCCTCCACTTT.

The V and J genes are TRBV2 and TRBJ2-3, with 9 bases fitting TRBD2. The length of the CDR3 is 16 residues. The germline V gene encodes CDR1 SNHLY and CDR2 FYNNEI. Trimming removed 10 bases from V and 2 bases from J; junction bases left unmatched: 13. CDR3 DNA: TGTGCCATCCCCCGACGGCCTAGCGGGGTCACAGATACGCAGTATTTT. Its translation is CAIPRRPSGVTDTQYF. The full variable domain, with the rest looked up from reference TRBV2 and TRBJ2-3, is EPEVTQTPSHQVTQMGQEVILRCVPISNHLYFYWYRQILGQKVEFLVSFYNNEISEKSEIFDDQFSVERPDGSNFTLKIRSTKLEDSAMYFCAIPRRPSGVTDTQYFGPGTRLTVL.

V and J are TRBV28 and TRBJ2-2; possible D gene TRBD2, 5 bases. The CDR3 length is 17 residues. The ends were cut back, 3 bases at V and 0 bases at J, with 14 bases in the middle. Germline CDR1 and CDR2: MDHEN and SYDVKM. Here the CDR3 DNA reads TGTGCCAGCAGTTTTGATCTAGCAATCCCGAACACCGGGGAGCTGTTTTTT. Amino acid sequence: CASSFDLAIPNTGELFF.

This chain joins TRBV7-9 and TRBJ2-2; D is ambiguous. V lost 1 base, J lost 0 bases, and 12 bases lay in between. The CDR3 is 17 amino acids. Germline values: CDR1 SEHNR, CDR2 FQNEAQ (reference sequence). The CDR3 DNA is TGTGCCAGCAGCTTAGTCGGCAGTAGCTCGAACACCGGGGAGCTGTTTTTT. This encodes CASSLVGSSSNTGELFF. The full variable domain, with the rest looked up from reference TRBV7-9 and TRBJ2-2, is DTGVSQNPRHKITKRGQNVTFRCDPISEHNRLYWYRQTLGQGPEFLTYFQNEAQLEKSRLLSDRFSAERPKGSFSTLEIQRTEQGDSAMYLCASSLVGSSSNTGELFFGEGSRLTVL.

The chain is built from TRBV2 and TRBJ1-2; D remains ambiguous. CDR1 and CDR2 from the germline V gene are SNHLY and FYNNEI. The CDR3 runs to 15 residues. The V and J ends lost 4 bases and 5 bases respectively, with 17 bases between them. The CDR3, as DNA: TGTGCCAGCAGTGCATCGAGAGCAACTCATTATGGCTACACCTTC. Protein sequence: CASSASRATHYGYTF.